This TCR beta chain was retrieved from a study of shared clonotypes between healthy human individuals. The CDR3 length is 13 residues. The trim removed 5 bases at V and 7 bases at J, leaving 6 bases unmatched. The germline V gene has CDR1 SGHNT and CDR2 YENEEA. Sequencing was performed with immunoSEQ multiplex PCR; in TCRdb, only in-frame clones are kept and a portion is missing. The table shows around 1.6 million clones, with under 99% occurring only once. Sequencing input: naive CD4+ T cells sorted from blood. Subset in this sample: CD45RA+ positively selected. The receptor's source is a man aged 30-40 years in good health. V and J are TRBV11-3 and TRBJ2-5, with 8 bases aligning to TRBD1. The CDR3 loop is CASSGQGSRTQYF. The CDR3 DNA is TGTGCCAGCAGCGGACAGGGATCGAGGACCCAGTACTTC.